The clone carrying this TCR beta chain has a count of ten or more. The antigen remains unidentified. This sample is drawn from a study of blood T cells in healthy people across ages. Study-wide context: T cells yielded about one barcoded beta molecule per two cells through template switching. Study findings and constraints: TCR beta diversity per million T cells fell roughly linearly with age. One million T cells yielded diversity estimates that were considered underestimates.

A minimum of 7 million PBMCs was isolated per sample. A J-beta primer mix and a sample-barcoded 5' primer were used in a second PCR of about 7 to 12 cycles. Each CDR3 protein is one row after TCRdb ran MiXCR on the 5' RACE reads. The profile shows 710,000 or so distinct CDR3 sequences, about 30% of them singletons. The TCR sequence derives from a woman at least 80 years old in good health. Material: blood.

CDR3 sequence: CASSLEVGSTDTQYF. The CDR3 coding sequence is TGTGCCAGCAGCTTAGAGGTGGGAAGCACAGATACGCAGTATTTT. The V and J genes are TRBV7-2 and TRBJ2-3; the D is unclear. Germline CDR1 is SGHTA and CDR2 is FQGNSA. This CDR3 has 15 amino acids. V was shortened by 1 base and J by 0 bases, with 8 bases between the two germline ends. The full variable domain, with the rest looked up from reference TRBV7-2 and TRBJ2-3, is GAGVSQSPSNKVTEKGKDVELRCDPISGHTALYWYRQSLGQGLEFLIYFQGNSAPDKSGLPSDRFSAERTGGSVSTLTIQRTQQEDSAVYLCASSLEVGSTDTQYFGPGTRLTVL.